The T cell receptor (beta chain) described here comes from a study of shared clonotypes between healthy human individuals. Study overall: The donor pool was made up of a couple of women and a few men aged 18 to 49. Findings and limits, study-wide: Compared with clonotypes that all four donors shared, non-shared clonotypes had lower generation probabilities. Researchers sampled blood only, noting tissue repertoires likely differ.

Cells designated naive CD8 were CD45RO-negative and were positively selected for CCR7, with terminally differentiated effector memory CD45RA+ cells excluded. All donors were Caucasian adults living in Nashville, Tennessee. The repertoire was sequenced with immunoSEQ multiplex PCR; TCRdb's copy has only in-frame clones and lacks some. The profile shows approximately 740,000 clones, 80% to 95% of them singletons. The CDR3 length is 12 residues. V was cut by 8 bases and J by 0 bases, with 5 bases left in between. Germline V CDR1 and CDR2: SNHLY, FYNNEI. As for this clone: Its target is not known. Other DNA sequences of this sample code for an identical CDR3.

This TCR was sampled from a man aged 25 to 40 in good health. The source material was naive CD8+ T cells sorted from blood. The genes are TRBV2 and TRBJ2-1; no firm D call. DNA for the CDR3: TGTGCCAGCCGAGACTCCTACAATGAGCAGTTCTTC. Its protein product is CASRDSYNEQFF.